This entry lists 26 T cell receptor beta chains sequenced from one sample in a study of T cells in Graves' hyperthyroidism and ophthalmopathy. From RNA transcripts, TCR beta CDR3 regions were amplified. The TCR CDR3 first-round RT-PCR relied on the HTBI primer set. TCRdb reprocessed the multiplex PCR reads with MiXCR, giving one entry per CDR3 protein. The sample has approximately 400,000 distinct CDR3 sequences; roughly 25% are singletons. Material: blood. The receptors shown here come from a man aged 45 to 65 with Graves' hyperthyroidism.

The chain links TRBV7-3 to TRBJ2-3; D is ambiguous. The CDR3 sequence is 13 residues long. The germline CDR1 and CDR2 sequences are SGHTA and FQGTGA. Trimming took 1 base from V and 5 from J, leaving 7 bases between them. CDR3 coding DNA: TGTGCCAGCAGCTTAAATTTCCGAGATACGCAGTATTTT. Its translation is CASSLNFRDTQYF.

CDR3 sequence reads: CATSNRGLDGYTF. CDR3 nucleotide sequence: TGTGCCACCAGCAACAGGGGCTTGGATGGCTACACCTTC. This chain uses TRBV15 with TRBJ1-2, with 7 bases identical to TRBD1. This CDR3 comprises 13 residues. After removal of 4 bases from V and 6 bases from J, the junction contained 5 bases not matched to a gene. Germline CDR1 and CDR2: LNHNV and YYDKDF (reference sequence).

Points on this clonotype: This may be a read error: a much more frequent sequence differs by one nucleotide. The CDR3 sequence is CASSQGRGSYEQFF. The CDR3 coding sequence is TGTGCCAGCAGCCAAGGGCGGGGGTCCTACGAGCAGTTCTTC. V is TRBV3-1 and J is TRBJ2-1, with 7 bases fitting TRBD2. CDR3 length: 14 amino acids. V trimming: 1 base; J trimming: 10 bases; junction bases outside the gene matches: 7. Germline V gene lookup returns CDR1 LGHDT and CDR2 YNNKEL (reference sequence).

The chain recombines TRBV5-5 with TRBJ1-2, with 7 positions matching TRBD1. V gave up 4 bases and J gave up 4 bases; unmatched junction bases: 4. Germline CDR1 SGHKS, CDR2 YYEKEE (reference sequence). The CDR3 runs to 13 residues. Here the CDR3 reads CASSDRDGYGYTF. In DNA form, the CDR3 reads TGTGCCAGCAGCGACAGGGATGGCTATGGCTACACCTTC.

The chain carries TRBV2 and TRBJ1-5, with no clear D. V was trimmed by 3 bases and J by 4 bases, leaving 10 bases between them. The CDR3 spans 14 residues. CDR1 SNHLY and CDR2 FYNNEI come from the germline V gene. CDR3 DNA sequence: TGTGCCAGCAGTGAGAAGGCTCGAAATCAGCCCCAGCATTTT. As protein: CASSEKARNQPQHF.

This clonotype has ten or more counts. V and J are TRBV2 and TRBJ2-3, with 14 bases matching TRBD2. Germline V lookup: CDR1 SNHLY, CDR2 FYNNEI. The CDR3 has 15 amino acids. The J segment lost 10 bases and the V segment lost 2 bases, leaving 5 bases of the junction unmatched. CDR3 sequence reads: CASSEFGLAGGAQYF. DNA of the CDR3: TGTGCCAGCAGTGAATTTGGACTAGCGGGAGGCGCGCAGTATTTT. Looking up the rest from reference TRBV2 and TRBJ2-3 gives the full variable domain: EPEVTQTPSHQVTQMGQEVILRCVPISNHLYFYWYRQILGQKVEFLVSFYNNEISEKSEIFDDQFSVERPDGSNFTLKIRSTKLEDSAMYFCASSEFGLAGGAQYFGPGTRLTVL.

This clonotype was seen repeatedly, ten times or more. This chain links TRBV11-3 with TRBJ2-1, with 7 bases aligning to TRBD2. Trimming cost V 5 bases and J 12 bases; bases outside gene matches: 19. The CDR3 has 16 residues. Germline V gene data show CDR1 as SGHNT and CDR2 as YENEEA. In DNA form, the CDR3 reads TGTGCCAGCAGCCCCTACGGTCCTCCTTCGGGGGGTGGGCAGTTCTTC. Protein: CASSPYGPPSGGGQFF. The full variable domain, rest sourced from reference TRBV11-3 and TRBJ2-1, is EAGVVQSPRYKIIEKKQPVAFWCNPISGHNTLYWYLQNLGQGPELLIRYENEEAVDDSQLPKDRFSAERLKGVDSTLKIQPAELGDSAVYLCASSPYGPPSGGGQFFGPGTRLTVL.

This clonotype appeared a few times. The J gene is TRBJ1-5, the V gene TRBV2; D gene uncertain. Germline V gene data show CDR1 as SNHLY and CDR2 as FYNNEI. Trimming took off 7 bases at V and 7 bases at J, with 11 bases between the two ends. This CDR3 has 12 amino acids. The CDR3 bases are TGTGCCAGCAATAGGCTAGGGCAGCCCCAGCATTTT. It encodes CASNRLGQPQHF.

This clonotype was counted a few times. V gene TRBV12-3 or TRBV12-4 combines with J gene TRBJ1-5, with TRBD1 matching 9 bases. The CDR3 contains 15 residues. Losses at the gene ends were 6 bases for V and 5 bases for J; bases not matched to a gene: 8. The CDR3 DNA sequence: TGTGCCAGCAGACCGGGACAGGGAGACGATCAGCCCCAGCATTTT. Translated: CASRPGQGDDQPQHF.

V gene TRBV24-1 combines with J gene TRBJ2-1; D gene ambiguous. The CDR3 length is 11 residues. Germline V gene sequence: CDR1 KGHDR, CDR2 SFDVKD. Trimming pared 9 bases from V and 5 bases from J, leaving 7 bases between. The CDR3: CATAWHNEQFF. CDR3 nucleotide sequence: TGTGCCACCGCCTGGCACAATGAGCAGTTCTTC.

This clonotype was found a few times. A junction end diverges from the germline sequence, so it may reflect a read error. The chain couples TRBV2 to TRBJ2-1; perhaps TRBD2 as D (5 bases). Germline-derived CDR1 and CDR2 are SNHLY and FYNNEI. The CDR3 is 16 residues long. The CDR3 DNA reads TGTGCCAGCAAGCTCCCCTCGGGGATGGGAGACAATGGGCAGTTCTTC. It is translated as CASKLPSGMGDNGQFF.

This clonotype was observed a few times. The chain couples TRBV3-1 to TRBJ1-4; 10 nucleotides line up with TRBD1. This CDR3 spans 14 amino acids. The junction had 7 bases not matched to a gene; V was cut back by 4 bases and J by 11 bases. Germline values: CDR1 LGHDT, CDR2 YNNKEL (reference sequence). This CDR3 reads CASSPGQGFWKLFF. The CDR3 nucleotides are TGTGCCAGCAGCCCGGGACAGGGGTTTTGGAAACTGTTTTTT.

This clonotype was seen more than once but under ten times. V is TRBV12-3 or TRBV12-4 and J is TRBJ2-2; perhaps TRBD1 as D (6 bases). CDR3 length: 15 amino acids. The germline V and J ends were trimmed by 6 bases and 7 bases, with 18 bases remaining between them. Here the CDR3 reads CASRAPTGTLGELFF. In DNA, the CDR3 is TGTGCCAGCAGGGCCCCGACAGGAACTCTCGGGGAGCTGTTTTTT.

Many counts were recorded for this clonotype. The chain is built from TRBV28 and TRBJ1-1, with 7 positions matching TRBD1. The germline gives CDR1 MDHEN, CDR2 SYDVKM. J lost 3 bases, V lost 10 bases, and 8 bases had no gene match. The CDR3 totals 13 residues. CDR3 sequence: CATTRQGYTEAFF. The CDR3 DNA sequence: TGTGCCACCACCAGACAGGGTTACACTGAAGCTTTCTTT. Complete variable domain (other parts from reference TRBV28 and TRBJ1-1): DVKVTQSSRYLVKRTGEKVFLECVQDMDHENMFWYRQDPGLGLRLIYFSYDVKMKEKGDIPEGYSVSREKKERFSLILESASTNQTSMYLCATTRQGYTEAFFGQGTRLTVV.

V usage is TRBV5-1 and J usage is TRBJ2-7; the D gene could be TRBD1 or TRBD2 (5 bases each). This CDR3 has 14 amino acids. Germline loops: CDR1 SGHRS, CDR2 YFSETQ. Between the trimmed V and J ends, which lost 5 bases and 2 bases, there was a span of 14 bases. This chain's CDR3 is CASSPGTQTYEQYF. In DNA, the CDR3 is TGCGCCAGCAGTCCCGGGACGCAAACCTACGAGCAGTACTTC. Looking up the rest from reference TRBV5-1 and TRBJ2-7 gives the full variable domain: KAGVTQTPRYLIKTRGQQVTLSCSPISGHRSVSWYQQTPGQGLQFLFEYFSETQRNKGNFPGRFSGRQFSNSRSEMNVSTLELGDSALYLCASSPGTQTYEQYFGPGTRLTVT.

This clonotype was detected only a few times. This CDR3 reads CASSYKGLGNYGYTF. CDR3 DNA sequence: TGTGCCAGCAGTTACAAGGGACTGGGGAACTATGGCTACACCTTC. This chain uses TRBV6-5 with TRBJ1-2; TRBD1 is a possible D gene (5 bases). Between the trimmed V and J ends, which lost 2 bases and 2 bases, there was a span of 12 bases. Germline V lookup: CDR1 MNHEY, CDR2 SVGAGI. The CDR3 spans 15 residues.

This clonotype was seen ten or more times. The chain uses TRBV2 and TRBJ2-7, with TRBD2 matching over 7 bases. Germline assignment: CDR1 SNHLY and CDR2 FYNNEI. The ends lost 6 bases at V and 6 bases at J; junction bases unmatched: 5. The CDR3 consists of 12 residues. This CDR3 reads CASRAGGVEQYF. CDR3 in DNA: TGTGCCAGCAGGGCTGGGGGGGTCGAGCAGTACTTC.

In this sample, this clonotype turned up a few times. The rearrangement uses TRBV10-3 and TRBJ2-7, with TRBD2 matching 11 bases. Germline trimming cut 3 bases from V and 3 bases from J; bases unmatched to any gene: 4. The CDR3 runs to 15 residues. Germline V gives CDR1 ENHRY, CDR2 SYGVKD. CDR3 sequence reads: CAISEGTSGSYEQYF. CDR3 coding DNA: TGTGCCATCAGTGAAGGGACTAGCGGAAGCTACGAGCAGTACTTC.

V and J are TRBV28 and TRBJ2-2; D is unclear. CDR1 is MDHEN, CDR2 SYDVKM, per germline. The CDR3 spans 15 residues. V lost 2 bases and J lost 2, with 9 bases in between. This CDR3 is CASSLNVINTGELFF. In DNA form, the CDR3 reads TGTGCCAGCAGTTTAAATGTGATCAACACCGGGGAGCTGTTTTTT.

The chain recombines TRBV5-1 with TRBJ1-3, with a weak D call TRBD1 (6 bases). The ends were cut back, 4 bases at V and 1 base at J, with 9 bases in the middle. The CDR3 has 14 residues. Looked up from germline, CDR1 is SGHRS and CDR2 is YFSETQ. The CDR3 loop is CASSQGQSGNTIYF. The CDR3 DNA sequence: TGCGCCAGCAGCCAGGGACAATCTGGAAACACCATATATTTT.

J is TRBJ2-3 and V is TRBV20-1; possibly TRBD2 for D (6 bases). The CDR3 runs to 15 residues. From germline, CDR1 is DFQATT and CDR2 SNEGSKA (reference sequence). The V and J ends lost 6 bases and 5 bases respectively, with 21 bases between them. CDR3 sequence (DNA): TGCAGTGCCGCGATCCCGGGCGGGATTGAAGATACGCAGTATTTT. Translated: CSAAIPGGIEDTQYF.

This clonotype has a handful of counts. The V gene is TRBV20-1, the J gene TRBJ2-1; 9 bases fit TRBD1. The CDR3 has 14 residues. V trimming: 5 bases; J trimming: 10 bases; junction bases outside the gene matches: 12. The V gene's germline CDR1 is DFQATT and CDR2 SNEGSKA (reference sequence). DNA for the CDR3: TGCAGTGCTGATAAAAGGACAGGGGTAATAGAGCAGTTCTTC. This gives the protein CSADKRTGVIEQFF.

This clonotype came up once. The chain is built from TRBV12-3 or TRBV12-4 and TRBJ2-5; no firm D call. V lost 2 bases, J lost 2 bases, and 9 bases lay in between. This CDR3 region has 14 residues. The CDR3 DNA is TGTGCCAGCAGTTTACAGACATCTCAAGAGACCCAGTACTTC. Its translation: CASSLQTSQETQYF.

The chain links TRBV11-2 to TRBJ1-3; possible D gene TRBD1, 6 bases. This CDR3 region has 15 residues. From germline, CDR1 is SGHAT and CDR2 FQNNGV. V lost 6 bases to trimming and J lost 2 bases, with 14 bases between them. CDR3 DNA: TGTGCCAGCAGTGAACTTACAGGGCCTGGAAACACCATATATTTT. Encoded protein: CASSELTGPGNTIYF.

V and J are TRBV10-2 and TRBJ2-5, with unresolved D. Trimming took 6 bases from V and 7 from J, leaving 12 bases between them. The germline gives CDR1 WSHSY, CDR2 SAAADI. The CDR3 spans 12 residues. The CDR3 DNA sequence: TGCGCCAGCAGAGACGACAAGGGGACCCAGTACTTC. Translating it yields CASRDDKGTQYF.

This clonotype has a count of ten or more. The V gene is TRBV11-3, the J gene TRBJ1-5; D gene uncertain. The CDR3 has 13 residues. Trimming removed 2 bases at V and 9 bases at J, with 11 bases between. Germline lookup yields CDR1 SGHNT and CDR2 YENEEA. CDR3 loop: CASSLYSGSPQHF. CDR3 DNA: TGTGCCAGCAGCTTATACAGCGGGTCGCCCCAGCATTTT.